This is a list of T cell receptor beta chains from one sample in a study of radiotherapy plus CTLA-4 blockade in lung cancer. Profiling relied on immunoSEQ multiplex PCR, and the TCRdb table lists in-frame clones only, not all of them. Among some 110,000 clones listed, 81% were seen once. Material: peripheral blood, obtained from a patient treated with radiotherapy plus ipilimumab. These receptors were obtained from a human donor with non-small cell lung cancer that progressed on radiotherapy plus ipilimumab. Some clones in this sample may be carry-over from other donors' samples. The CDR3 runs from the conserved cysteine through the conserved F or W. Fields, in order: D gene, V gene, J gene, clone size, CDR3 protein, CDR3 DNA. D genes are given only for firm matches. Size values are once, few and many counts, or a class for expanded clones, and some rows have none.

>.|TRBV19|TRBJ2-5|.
CASTPTPRFFETQYF
TGTGCCAGTACCCCTACCCCGAGGTTTTTCGAGACCCAGTACTTC
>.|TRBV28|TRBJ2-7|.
CASSSSLRIYEQYF
TGTGCCAGCAGTTCTAGTTTGAGAATCTACGAGCAGTACTTC
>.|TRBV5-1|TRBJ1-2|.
CASSLNAGNYGYTF
TGCGCCAGCAGCTTGAACGCGGGGAACTATGGCTACACCTTC
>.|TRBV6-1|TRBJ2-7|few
CASSEYYEQYF
TGTGCCAGCAGTGAATACTACGAGCAGTACTTC
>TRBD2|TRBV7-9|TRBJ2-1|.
CASSSILTSGLYNEQFF
TGTGCCAGCAGCTCTATTTTGACTAGCGGATTATACAATGAGCAGTTCTTC
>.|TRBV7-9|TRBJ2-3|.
CASRVGPGKGGTDTQYF
TGTGCCAGCAGGGTGGGCCCCGGAAAGGGGGGCACAGATACGCAGTATTTT
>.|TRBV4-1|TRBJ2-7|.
CASSQRTESSYEQYF
TGCGCCAGCAGCCAGAGGACCGAGAGCTCCTACGAGCAGTACTTC
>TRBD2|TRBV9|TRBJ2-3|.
CASSFSGGTDTQYF
TGTGCCAGCAGCTTTAGCGGGGGCACAGATACGCAGTATTTT
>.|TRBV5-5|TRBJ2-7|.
CASSLAREQYEQYF
TGTGCCAGCAGCTTGGCCAGGGAACAGTACGAGCAGTACTTC
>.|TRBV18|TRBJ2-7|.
CASSPSLDSPYEQYF
TGTGCCAGCTCACCCTCCTTAGACAGTCCCTACGAGCAGTACTTC
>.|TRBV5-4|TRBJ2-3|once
CASRSSSSSTDTQYF
TGTGCCAGCAGATCTAGCAGCTCTAGCACAGATACGCAGTATTTT
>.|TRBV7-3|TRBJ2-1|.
CASSNRERGINEQFF
TGTGCCAGCAGCAACCGGGAGAGGGGCATCAATGAGCAGTTCTTC
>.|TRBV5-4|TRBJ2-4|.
CASSSGGGAKNIQYF
TGTGCCAGCAGCTCCGGCGGGGGCGCCAAAAACATTCAGTACTTC
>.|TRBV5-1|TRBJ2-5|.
CASSLGGLETQYF
TGCGCCAGCAGCTTGGGGGGGCTGGAGACCCAGTACTTC
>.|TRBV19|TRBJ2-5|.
CASSISRGQTQETQYF
TGTGCCAGTAGTATATCGAGGGGACAAACACAAGAGACCCAGTACTTC
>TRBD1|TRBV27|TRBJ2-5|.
CASSLSSRGLGTQYF
TGTGCCAGCAGTTTATCGTCTAGGGGGCTGGGGACCCAGTACTTC
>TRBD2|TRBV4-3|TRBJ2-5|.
CASSQVGLAGEETQYF
TGCGCCAGCAGCCAAGTAGGCCTAGCGGGGGAAGAGACCCAGTACTTC
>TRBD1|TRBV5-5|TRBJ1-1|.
CASRRRQGESTEAFF
TGTGCCAGCAGGCGACGACAGGGGGAGTCTACTGAAGCTTTCTTT